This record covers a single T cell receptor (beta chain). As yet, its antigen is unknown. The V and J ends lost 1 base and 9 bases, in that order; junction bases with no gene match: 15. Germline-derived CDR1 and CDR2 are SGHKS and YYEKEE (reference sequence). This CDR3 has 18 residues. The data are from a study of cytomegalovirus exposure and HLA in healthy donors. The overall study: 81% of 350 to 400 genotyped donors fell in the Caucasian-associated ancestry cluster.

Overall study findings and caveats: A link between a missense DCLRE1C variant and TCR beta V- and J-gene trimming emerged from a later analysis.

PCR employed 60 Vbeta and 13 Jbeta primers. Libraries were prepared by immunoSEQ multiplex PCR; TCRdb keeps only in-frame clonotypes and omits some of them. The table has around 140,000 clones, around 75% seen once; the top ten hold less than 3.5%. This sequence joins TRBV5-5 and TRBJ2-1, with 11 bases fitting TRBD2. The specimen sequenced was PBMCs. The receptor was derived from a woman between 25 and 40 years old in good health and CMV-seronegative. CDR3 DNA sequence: TGTGCCAGCAGCTTGATGGTTGCCGTAGCGGGAGGGCCCGGTGAGCAGTTCTTC. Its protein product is CASSLMVAVAGGPGEQFF. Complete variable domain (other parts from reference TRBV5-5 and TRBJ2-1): DAGVTQSPTHLIKTRGQQVTLRCSPISGHKSVSWYQQVLGQGPQFIFQYYEKEERGRGNFPDRFSARQFPNYSSELNVNALLLGDSALYLCASSLMVAVAGGPGEQFFGPGTRLTVL.